The text below deals with one TCR beta chain. These data originate in a study of blood T cell repertoires in COVID-19. About the study: The United States, Italy and Spain supplied acute and convalescent COVID-19 samples.

The CDR3 runs 14 residues. The V and J ends lost 5 bases and 5 bases respectively, with 16 bases between them. CDR1 and CDR2 from the germline V gene are LNHNV and YYDKDF (reference sequence). Data came from immunoSEQ multiplex PCR; TCRdb stores just in-frame clones and leaves some out. The table includes about 250,000 clones, around 90% detected once. The sample comprised peripheral blood. The receptor was derived from a man aged 18 to 30 with active or convalescent COVID-19. The V and J genes are TRBV15 and TRBJ2-7; weak D call: TRBD1 (6 bases). CDR3 residues: CATSPPTGNDEQYF. CDR3 bases: TGTGCCACCAGCCCTCCTACAGGGAACGACGAGCAGTACTTC. The full variable domain, in which reference TRBV15 and TRBJ2-7 provide the parts outside the CDR3, is DAMVIQNPRYQVTQFGKPVTLSCSQTLNHNVMYWYQQKSSQAPKLLFHYYDKDFNNEADTPDNFQSRRPNTSFCFLDIRSPGLGDTAMYLCATSPPTGNDEQYFGPGTRLTVT.